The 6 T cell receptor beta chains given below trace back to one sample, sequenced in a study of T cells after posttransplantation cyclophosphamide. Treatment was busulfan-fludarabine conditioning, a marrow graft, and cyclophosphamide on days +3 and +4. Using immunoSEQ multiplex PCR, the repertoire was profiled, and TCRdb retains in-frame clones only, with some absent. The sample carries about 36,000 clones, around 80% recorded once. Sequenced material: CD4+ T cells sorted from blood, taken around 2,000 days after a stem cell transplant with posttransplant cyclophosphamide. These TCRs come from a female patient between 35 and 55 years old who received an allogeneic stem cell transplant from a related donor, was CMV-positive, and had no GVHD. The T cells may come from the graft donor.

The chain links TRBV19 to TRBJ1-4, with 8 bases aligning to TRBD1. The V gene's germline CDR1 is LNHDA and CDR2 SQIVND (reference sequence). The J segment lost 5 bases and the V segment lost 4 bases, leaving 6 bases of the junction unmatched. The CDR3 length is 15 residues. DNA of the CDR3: TGTGCCAGTAGTAGCGGACAGGGTAACAATGAAAAACTGTTTTTT. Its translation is CASSSGQGNNEKLFF.

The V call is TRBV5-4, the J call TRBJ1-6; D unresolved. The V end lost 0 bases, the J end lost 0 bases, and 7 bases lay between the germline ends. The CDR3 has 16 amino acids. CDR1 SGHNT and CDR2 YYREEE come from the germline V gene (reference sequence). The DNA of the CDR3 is TGTGCCAGCAGCTTGGAGTTGAGCTCCTATAATTCACCCCTCCACTTT. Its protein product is CASSLELSSYNSPLHF.

Here the CDR3 DNA reads TGTGCCAGCAGCTTAGAAGGGGTTGGCCAGCCCCAGCATTTT. It yields the protein CASSLEGVGQPQHF. The J gene is TRBJ1-5, the V gene TRBV7-2; possibly TRBD1 for D (5 bases). V was trimmed by 1 base and J by 7 bases, leaving 11 bases between them. CDR1 is SGHTA and CDR2 is FQGNSA in the germline V gene. The CDR3 length is 14 residues.

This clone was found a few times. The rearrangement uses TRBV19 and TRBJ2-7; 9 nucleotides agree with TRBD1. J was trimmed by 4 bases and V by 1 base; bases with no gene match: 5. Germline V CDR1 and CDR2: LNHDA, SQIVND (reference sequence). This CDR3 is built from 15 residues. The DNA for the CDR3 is TGTGCCAGTAGTATAGTAACAGGGGGCCGTTACGAGCAGTACTTC. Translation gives CASSIVTGGRYEQYF.

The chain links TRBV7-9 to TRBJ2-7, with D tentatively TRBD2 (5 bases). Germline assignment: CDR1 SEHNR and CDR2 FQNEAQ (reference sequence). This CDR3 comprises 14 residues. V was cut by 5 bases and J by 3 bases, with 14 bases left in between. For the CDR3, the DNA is TGTGCCAGCAGCCCCCGGAGGACCCGCTACGAGCAGTACTTC. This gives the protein CASSPRRTRYEQYF.

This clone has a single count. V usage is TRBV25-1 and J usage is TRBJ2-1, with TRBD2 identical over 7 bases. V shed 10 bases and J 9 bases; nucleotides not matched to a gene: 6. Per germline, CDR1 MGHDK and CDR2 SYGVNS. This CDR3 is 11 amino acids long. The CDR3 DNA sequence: TGTGCCATAGCGCGGGGGACTGAGCAGTTCTTC. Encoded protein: CAIARGTEQFF.